The 26 T cell receptor beta chains in this list originate from one sample, sequenced in a study of T-cell memory formation after mild COVID-19. A single record per CDR3 protein comes from TCRdb applying MiXCR to the 5' RACE reads. The repertoire consists of about 270,000 distinct CDR3 sequences, with around 15% occurring once and the leading ten covering roughly 24%. The specimen was PBMCs or a T cell subset sorted from them (not recorded which). The origin of the receptors is a man between 18 and 35 years old who had mild COVID-19 (a few samples of this study predate the infection). Cell type and time point are not known.

This clonotype was counted ten times or more. The chain recombines TRBV5-1 with TRBJ2-3; possibly TRBD1 or TRBD2 for D (6 bases each). The germline gives CDR1 SGHRS, CDR2 YFSETQ. V lost 3 bases and J 4 bases, leaving 15 bases between the germline ends. The CDR3 runs 15 residues. In nucleotides, the CDR3 is TGCGCCAGCAGCTCGGGGGCGAATCTCCCAGATACGCAGTATTTT. Translation gives CASSSGANLPDTQYF.

The chain links TRBV12-3 or TRBV12-4 to TRBJ2-5, with D possibly being TRBD2 (6 bases). The CDR3 length is 15 residues. V was trimmed by 8 bases and J by 3 bases, leaving 19 bases between them. As DNA, the CDR3 is TGTGCCAGCCTCCCCGGGCGGGAACTTGAAGAGACCCAGTACTTC. This codes for CASLPGRELEETQYF.

The V and J genes are TRBV20-1 and TRBJ2-6; D not resolved. CDR1 and CDR2 (germline): DFQATT, SNEGSKA (reference sequence). With 5 bases removed from V and 0 bases from J, the gap between germline ends came to 8 bases. The CDR3 loop spans 14 amino acids. The CDR3 loop is CSAPSVSGANVLTF. The CDR3 bases are TGCAGTGCTCCCAGCGTCTCTGGGGCCAACGTCCTGACTTTC.

The chain joins TRBV12-3 or TRBV12-4 to TRBJ1-1, with D perhaps TRBD1 (5 bases). The V gene lost 7 bases and the J gene lost 11 bases, with 20 bases spanning the gap. This CDR3 is 13 amino acids long. CDR3 amino acids: CASTLGEEERAFF. CDR3 coding DNA: TGTGCCAGCACTCTAGGGGAGGAGGAGCGGGCTTTCTTT.

V and J are TRBV7-6 and TRBJ1-6; D gene unclear. V lost 6 bases, J lost 10 bases, and 13 bases lay in between. Per germline, CDR1 SGHVS and CDR2 FNYEAQ. CDR3 length: 13 residues. CDR3 loop: CASSRTLGSPLHF. CDR3 DNA sequence: TGTGCCAGCAGTCGGACGCTTGGGTCACCCCTCCACTTT.

This clonotype was counted at least ten times. The chain combines TRBV20-1 with TRBJ2-1; 9 bases line up with TRBD2. CDR3 length: 15 residues. CDR1 is DFQATT, CDR2 SNEGSKA, per germline (reference sequence). Losses at the gene ends were 3 bases for V and 7 bases for J; bases not matched to a gene: 10. CDR3 DNA: TGCAGTGCTAGCTTGCCAGCGGGGGGAACAAATGAGCAGTTCTTC. Amino acid sequence: CSASLPAGGTNEQFF.

The chain joins TRBV12-3 or TRBV12-4 to TRBJ2-1; D unclear. V was shortened by 3 bases and J by 1 base, with 7 bases between the two germline ends. The CDR3 loop spans 14 amino acids. The CDR3: CASSLKASYNEQFF. The CDR3 DNA follows: TGTGCCAGCAGTTTGAAGGCATCCTACAATGAGCAGTTCTTC.

The gene calls are TRBV29-1 and TRBJ1-1; possibly TRBD1 for D (5 bases). The CDR3 is made up of 14 amino acids. Trimming took 4 bases from V and 5 from J, leaving 17 bases between them. Germline V gives CDR1 SQVTM, CDR2 ANQGSEA. The CDR3 bases are TGCAGCGTTGGTTTAGGGGTTACCGAGACTGAAGCTTTCTTT. It yields the protein CSVGLGVTETEAFF.

This clonotype was detected a few times. The gene calls are TRBV7-2 and TRBJ1-5; D remains unclear. V lost 2 bases, J lost 5 bases, and 4 bases lay in between. Germline V CDR1 and CDR2: SGHTA, FQGNSA. This CDR3 is 12 amino acids long. The CDR3 protein is CASSLMDQPQHF. In DNA form, the CDR3 reads TGTGCCAGCAGCTTAATGGATCAGCCCCAGCATTTT. The complete variable domain, with remaining parts taken from reference TRBV7-2 and TRBJ1-5, reads GAGVSQSPSNKVTEKGKDVELRCDPISGHTALYWYRQSLGQGLEFLIYFQGNSAPDKSGLPSDRFSAERTGGSVSTLTIQRTQQEDSAVYLCASSLMDQPQHFGDGTRLSIL.

This clonotype was seen a handful of times. The chain is built from TRBV3-1 and TRBJ1-2; no definite D call. The ends were cut back, 2 bases at V and 3 bases at J, with 10 bases in the middle. Per germline, CDR1 LGHDT and CDR2 YNNKEL (reference sequence). The CDR3 sequence is 14 residues long. DNA of the CDR3: TGTGCCAGCAGCCAATTAGGTGTTGACTATGGCTACACCTTC. Translation: CASSQLGVDYGYTF.

This clonotype was counted a few times. The J gene is TRBJ1-1, the V gene TRBV7-9, with D possibly TRBD1 on 6 matching bases. This CDR3 is built from 13 residues. Germline loops: CDR1 SEHNR, CDR2 FQNEAQ (reference sequence). V lost 5 bases and J 1 base, leaving 8 bases between the germline ends. The CDR3 DNA sequence: TGTGCCAGCAGCGGACAGAAGAACACTGAAGCTTTCTTT. This sequence encodes CASSGQKNTEAFF. Supplemented by reference TRBV7-9 and TRBJ1-1, the full variable domain reads DTGVSQNPRHKITKRGQNVTFRCDPISEHNRLYWYRQTLGQGPEFLTYFQNEAQLEKSRLLSDRFSAERPKGSFSTLEIQRTEQGDSAMYLCASSGQKNTEAFFGQGTRLTVV.

This clonotype occurred a few times. The rearrangement links TRBV11-2 to TRBJ2-2; D call uncertain. V was cut by 3 bases and J by 6 bases, with 17 bases left in between. The CDR3 is 16 amino acids. Per germline, CDR1 SGHAT and CDR2 FQNNGV. The CDR3 is CASSFLRVKLAGELFF. The CDR3 bases are TGTGCCAGCAGCTTTCTAAGGGTTAAATTAGCCGGGGAGCTGTTTTTT.

This sequence joins TRBV6-5 and TRBJ2-5, with 12 positions matching TRBD2. The CDR3 contains 16 residues. Germline CDR1 is MNHEY and CDR2 is SVGAGI. V was pared by 4 bases and J by 0 bases, with 3 bases of the junction left unmatched. CDR3 sequence (DNA): TGTGCCAGCAGTTCACTAGCGGGGGGACACCAAGAGACCCAGTACTTC. This translates into CASSSLAGGHQETQYF.

This clonotype occurred a few times. This chain connects TRBV12-3 or TRBV12-4 to TRBJ2-1, with D tentatively TRBD1 (5 bases). The CDR3 length is 12 residues. Trimming pared 6 bases from V and 8 bases from J, leaving 11 bases between. The CDR3 reads CASRADIHEQFF. CDR3 DNA sequence: TGTGCCAGCAGGGCGGACATCCATGAGCAGTTCTTC.

There are a few counts of this clonotype. The chain uses TRBV12-3 or TRBV12-4 and TRBJ2-5, with 9 bases aligning to TRBD1. Trimming removed 6 bases from V and 7 bases from J; junction bases left unmatched: 6. The CDR3 loop spans 13 amino acids. The CDR3 DNA is TGTGCCAGCAGCCCGGGACAGGGTGGGACCCAGTACTTC. Protein sequence: CASSPGQGGTQYF.

The gene calls are TRBV6-5 and TRBJ1-2, with 10 nucleotides matching TRBD1. Germline CDR1 is MNHEY and CDR2 is SVGAGI. Unmatched junction bases numbered 8, after V lost 0 bases and J lost 4 bases. This CDR3 has 17 amino acids. The CDR3 sequence is CASSYSWDRGLGYGYTF. CDR3 sequence (DNA): TGTGCCAGCAGTTACTCGTGGGACAGGGGTCTCGGCTATGGCTACACCTTC.

The chain employs TRBV5-6 and TRBJ1-1; 10 nucleotides align to TRBD1. V trimming: 4 bases; J trimming: 8 bases; junction bases outside the gene matches: 5. This CDR3 is built from 13 residues. Germline-derived CDR1 and CDR2 are SGHDT and YYEEEE. The CDR3 loop reads CASSKTGGLEAFF. CDR3 DNA sequence: TGTGCCAGCAGCAAGACAGGGGGCCTCGAAGCTTTCTTT.

This clonotype was picked up a small number of times. This rearrangement joins TRBV6-2 or TRBV6-3 to TRBJ1-2; D is undetermined. Trimming shortened V by 0 bases and J by 5 bases, and 16 bases separated the two germline ends. Germline lookup yields CDR1 MNHEY and CDR2 SVGEGT. The CDR3 contains 16 residues. In DNA form, the CDR3 reads TGTGCCAGCAGTTACTCTTCTCAGCCCCCTGATTATGGCTACACCTTC. Translated, it gives CASSYSSQPPDYGYTF.

This clonotype came up a few times. The rearrangement joins TRBV4-1 to TRBJ2-3; 8 bases match TRBD2. The V segment lost 5 bases and the J segment 6 bases; nucleotides outside the gene matches: 13. The CDR3 has 16 residues. Germline-derived CDR1 and CDR2 are MGHRA and YSYEKL. The CDR3 is CASSSPSRGGLDTQYF. CDR3 sequence (DNA): TGCGCCAGCAGCTCACCCTCCCGGGGGGGCCTGGATACGCAGTATTTT.

This clonotype was found a few times. The chain combines TRBV5-1 with TRBJ2-5; the match to TRBD1 covers 11 bases. The CDR3 is made up of 14 amino acids. Germline-derived CDR1 and CDR2 are SGHRS and YFSETQ. J gave up 4 bases and V 7 bases, and 6 bases lay outside the gene matches. Written as DNA, the CDR3 is TGCGCCAGCCGGCTGGGGACAGGGGGAGAGACCCAGTACTTC. Its translation is CASRLGTGGETQYF. The full variable domain, with the rest looked up from reference TRBV5-1 and TRBJ2-5, is KAGVTQTPRYLIKTRGQQVTLSCSPISGHRSVSWYQQTPGQGLQFLFEYFSETQRNKGNFPGRFSGRQFSNSRSEMNVSTLELGDSALYLCASRLGTGGETQYFGPGTRLLVL.

This clonotype was picked up a small number of times. The V call is TRBV20-1, the J call TRBJ2-3, with 13 nucleotides matching TRBD2. V lost 2 bases to trimming and J lost 4 bases; unmatched junction nucleotides: 6. The CDR3 has 16 amino acids. From germline, CDR1 is DFQATT and CDR2 SNEGSKA (reference sequence). The CDR3 nucleotides are TGCAGTGCTAGAAAACTAGCGGGGGGGCCCGCAGATACGCAGTATTTT. Amino acid sequence: CSARKLAGGPADTQYF.

The V call is TRBV7-9, the J call TRBJ1-5; the D gene is possibly TRBD1 (5 bases). The germline V and J ends were trimmed by 5 bases and 3 bases, with 17 bases remaining between them. Germline V gene lookup returns CDR1 SEHNR and CDR2 FQNEAQ (reference sequence). The CDR3 spans 16 residues. The DNA for the CDR3 is TGTGCCAGCAGCCCCGGACATACCGGCACCAATCAGCCCCAGCATTTT. Its protein is CASSPGHTGTNQPQHF.

This clonotype was picked up many times. The chain joins TRBV5-1 to TRBJ2-1; D unclear. The germline V and J ends were trimmed by 0 bases and 1 base, with 2 bases remaining between them. CDR1 and CDR2 from the germline V gene are SGHRS and YFSETQ. This CDR3 has 13 residues. Here the CDR3 DNA reads TGCGCCAGCAGCTTGGAATCCTACAATGAGCAGTTCTTC. This codes for CASSLESYNEQFF.

V and J are TRBV12-3 or TRBV12-4 and TRBJ2-3, with unresolved D. This CDR3 comprises 15 residues. The ends were cut back, 3 bases at V and 0 bases at J, with 10 bases in the middle. The DNA of the CDR3 is TGTGCCAGCAGTTTGAAGCCACCTAGCACAGATACGCAGTATTTT. As protein: CASSLKPPSTDTQYF.

In its sample, this clonotype was seen a few times. The CDR3 reads CASSLASGAGEQYV. DNA for the CDR3: TGTGCCAGCAGCTTAGCATCGGGGGCCGGCGAGCAGTACGTC. The rearrangement uses TRBV7-8 and TRBJ2-7, with D perhaps given as TRBD1 or TRBD2 (6 bases each). The CDR3 loop spans 14 amino acids. The germline V gene has CDR1 SGHVS and CDR2 FQNEAQ. The ends were cut back, 0 bases at V and 6 bases at J, with 12 bases in the middle.

This clonotype was seen a handful of times. The V gene is TRBV20-1, the J gene TRBJ2-7; D is perhaps TRBD2 (5 bases). V was cut by 1 base and J by 0 bases, with 7 bases left in between. Germline-derived CDR1 and CDR2 are DFQATT and SNEGSKA (reference sequence). The CDR3 has 13 residues. CDR3 sequence (DNA): TGCAGTGCTAGAGTTACTAGCTCCTACGAGCAGTACTTC. Protein product: CSARVTSSYEQYF.